This passage covers 32 T cell receptor beta chains from one sample sequenced in a study of read filtering for tumor transcriptome and immune sequencing. The library was built from about 0.4 ug RNA with molecular barcoded adaptors for alpha/delta and beta/gamma chains. Using its own MiXCR run on the reads, TCRdb lists one record per CDR3 protein. The profile shows about 62,000 distinct CDR3 sequences, around 19% of them singletons. Sequenced: a population of CD138-negative cells sorted from bone marrow. The origin of the receptors is a donor at least 40 years old with multiple myeloma.

This clonotype was picked up many times. The chain couples TRBV5-1 to TRBJ2-1; 10 bases map to TRBD2. The V gene end was trimmed by 4 bases and the J gene end by 6 bases; junction bases not matched to a gene: 10. The CDR3 loop spans 16 amino acids. Per the germline V gene, CDR1 is SGHRS and CDR2 is YFSETQ. The CDR3 spells CASSPLRLAGPNEQFF. CDR3 in DNA: TGCGCCAGCAGCCCTTTGAGACTAGCGGGCCCCAATGAGCAGTTCTTC.

This clonotype was picked up a small number of times. The junction does not match germline at one end; this may be a read error. The chain employs TRBV7-2 and TRBJ2-7; the match to TRBD2 covers 10 bases. Germline lookup yields CDR1 SGHTA and CDR2 FQGNSA. CDR3 length: 15 residues. The CDR3 sequence: CASSLWLAGAYVQYF. The DNA of the CDR3 is TGTGCCAGCAGCTTATGGCTAGCGGGGGCCTACGTGCAGTACTTC.

This clonotype was picked up many times. The chain employs TRBV10-3 and TRBJ2-5; TRBD2 matches at 10 bases. Germline CDR1 ENHRY, CDR2 SYGVKD. With 5 bases clipped from V and 9 bases from J, the junction kept 9 bases outside the gene matches. The CDR3 is 14 amino acids. CDR3 protein: CAISSGLAAEAQYF. The CDR3 region has the DNA TGTGCCATCAGTTCCGGACTAGCGGCGGAGGCCCAGTACTTC.

The chain carries TRBV29-1 and TRBJ2-1, with 10 bases identical to TRBD2. The length of the CDR3 is 18 residues. With V trimmed by 4 bases and J by 7 bases, 19 bases remained unmatched. CDR1 SQVTM and CDR2 ANQGSEA come from the germline V gene. This chain's CDR3 is CSVGGLARTSLFQNEQFF. The CDR3 nucleotides read TGCAGCGTTGGGGGACTAGCGCGAACCTCCTTATTTCAGAATGAGCAGTTCTTC.

Points on this clonotype: Relative to the germline gene, one junction end is altered; a read error may explain this. V is TRBV19 and J is TRBJ2-3, with 10 positions matching TRBD1. In germline, CDR1 is LNHDA, CDR2 SQIVND (reference sequence). The CDR3 loop spans 15 amino acids. Written as DNA, the CDR3 is TGTGCCGGTAGTCGTGGACAGGGGGACACAGATACGCAGTATTTT. It translates to CAGSRGQGDTDTQYF.

This clonotype was found many times. The chain links TRBV12-3 or TRBV12-4 to TRBJ2-1, with TRBD1 as a possible D gene (6 bases). V was pared by 5 bases and J by 7 bases, with 9 bases between. The CDR3 contains 12 residues. CDR3 amino acids: CASSGTGNEQFF. CDR3 bases: TGTGCCAGCAGTGGTACAGGGAATGAGCAGTTCTTC.

This clonotype was found many times. This rearrangement joins TRBV5-1 to TRBJ2-5; D gene uncertain. Germline values: CDR1 SGHRS, CDR2 YFSETQ. The CDR3 spans 16 residues. V was cut by 1 base and J by 2 bases, with 15 bases left in between. CDR3 DNA: TGCGCCAGCAGCTTGTCGACCGGACGGCGACAAGAGACCCAGTACTTC. Translated: CASSLSTGRRQETQYF. Using reference TRBV5-1 and TRBJ2-5 for the parts outside the CDR3, the full variable domain is KAGVTQTPRYLIKTRGQQVTLSCSPISGHRSVSWYQQTPGQGLQFLFEYFSETQRNKGNFPGRFSGRQFSNSRSEMNVSTLELGDSALYLCASSLSTGRRQETQYFGPGTRLLVL.

At least ten counts were recorded for this clonotype. J is TRBJ2-7 and V is TRBV29-1, with D possibly called TRBD1 or TRBD2 (5 bases each). Germline V lookup: CDR1 SQVTM, CDR2 ANQGSEA. V lost 7 bases to trimming and J lost 5 bases, with 15 bases between them. This CDR3 region has 12 residues. The CDR3 loop reads CSARGLSDEQYF. The DNA for the CDR3 is TGCAGCGCACGGGGCCTCTCTGACGAGCAGTACTTC.

This clonotype was counted at least ten times. J is TRBJ2-7 and V is TRBV10-3; 7 nucleotides line up with TRBD1. The J segment lost 0 bases and the V segment lost 4 bases, leaving 15 bases of the junction unmatched. Germline V lookup: CDR1 ENHRY, CDR2 SYGVKD. This CDR3 has 18 amino acids. The CDR3, as DNA: TGTGCCATCAGTGCGGCTCTTAATACCGACAGGGCCTCCTACGAGCAGTACTTC. This sequence encodes CAISAALNTDRASYEQYF.

This clonotype was picked up many times. V and J are TRBV3-1 and TRBJ1-5; D gene unclear. Trimming cost V 1 base and J 5 bases, with 6 bases left between them. Germline lookup yields CDR1 LGHDT and CDR2 YNNKEL (reference sequence). The CDR3 sequence is 13 residues long. CDR3 sequence (DNA): TGTGCCAGCAGCCAAGCGTACGATCAGCCCCAGCATTTT. As protein: CASSQAYDQPQHF.

In this sample, this clonotype turned up a few times. V is TRBV20-1 and J is TRBJ2-7; TRBD1 is a possible D gene (5 bases). The CDR3 is 15 residues long. V was shortened by 4 bases and J by 1 base, with 17 bases between the two germline ends. In germline, CDR1 is DFQATT, CDR2 SNEGSKA (reference sequence). The CDR3 DNA sequence: TGCAGTGCTACCCTAGGGCCAGGGCCTTCCTACGAGCAGTACTTC. It codes for CSATLGPGPSYEQYF.

The rearrangement uses TRBV27 and TRBJ2-7; D gene ambiguous. The CDR3 is 14 amino acids. Germline-derived CDR1 and CDR2 are MNHEY and SMNVEV (reference sequence). The V gene lost 1 base and the J gene lost 5 bases, with 12 bases spanning the gap. CDR3 sequence reads: CASSLWAVPDEQYF. The CDR3 DNA reads TGTGCCAGCAGTTTATGGGCAGTACCCGACGAGCAGTACTTC.

Comment on this clonotype: With a much larger clone just one base away, this may be a read error. The V call is TRBV20-1, the J call TRBJ1-1, with D possibly being TRBD1 (5 bases). Germline V lookup: CDR1 DFQATT, CDR2 SNEGSKA (reference sequence). The length of the CDR3 is 13 residues. The CDR3 reads CGAGGYSNTEAFF. CDR3 nucleotides: TGCGGTGCTGGGGGTTACTCGAACACTGAAGCTTTCTTT.

Many counts were recorded for this clonotype. In DNA, the CDR3 is TGCAGTGCTAGAGCGGGACAGGGGGCCTGGAATGAGCAGTTCTTC. Amino acids: CSARAGQGAWNEQFF. The chain recombines TRBV20-1 with TRBJ2-1; 12 positions match TRBD1. CDR1 and CDR2 from the germline V gene are DFQATT and SNEGSKA (reference sequence). The CDR3 is 15 residues long. Trimming took 1 base from V and 7 from J; bases not matched to a gene: 5.

The chain joins TRBV6-6 to TRBJ1-4, with 9 bases fitting TRBD1. After removal of 7 bases from V and 8 bases from J, the junction contained 8 bases not matched to a gene. Germline values: CDR1 MNHNY, CDR2 SVGAGI (reference sequence). The CDR3 spans 14 residues. CDR3 coding DNA: TGTGCCAGCACCCTCGCCGGGACAGGGGAAAAACTGTTTTTT. Its translation: CASTLAGTGEKLFF.

Notes on this clonotype: A read error may explain this, as a much larger clone is one base away. The J gene is TRBJ2-7, the V gene TRBV6-1; 8 nucleotides line up with TRBD1. Germline CDR1 reads MNHNS; CDR2 reads SASEGT. This CDR3 has 12 residues. CDR3 region: CASAGGPYERYF. CDR3 in DNA: TGTGCCAGCGCAGGGGGCCCCTACGAGCGGTACTTC.

This clonotype showed up many times. The chain uses TRBV20-1 and TRBJ2-2; the match to TRBD2 covers 9 bases. J lost 6 bases, V lost 1 base, and 12 bases had no gene match. The germline CDR1 and CDR2 sequences are DFQATT and SNEGSKA (reference sequence). There are 17 residues in the CDR3. CDR3 DNA sequence: TGCAGTGCTAGAGCCCCTAGCGGGGTGAGCAGCTCCGGGGAGCTGTTTTTT. It is translated as CSARAPSGVSSSGELFF.

This clonotype occurred many times. The chain links TRBV20-1 to TRBJ1-1; 9 bases match TRBD1. V was clipped by 4 bases and J by 3 bases; unmatched bases: 6. The CDR3 extends over 14 amino acids. Germline assignment: CDR1 DFQATT and CDR2 SNEGSKA (reference sequence). CDR3 bases: TGCAGTGCTAAAGGGACAGGGCGGCACACTGAAGCTTTCTTT. Its protein is CSAKGTGRHTEAFF.

This chain uses TRBV6-2 or TRBV6-3 with TRBJ2-4, with 7 bases lining up with TRBD2. V gave up 5 bases and J gave up 1 base; unmatched junction bases: 5. Germline V lookup: CDR1 MNHEY, CDR2 SVGEGT. The CDR3 is 15 amino acids. In DNA, the CDR3 is TGTGCCAGCAGTAGACTAGCAGAGGCCAAAAACATTCAGTACTTC. Protein sequence: CASSRLAEAKNIQYF.

In its sample, this clonotype was seen many times. The rearrangement uses TRBV29-1 and TRBJ1-1; D gene uncertain. The CDR3 loop spans 15 amino acids. In germline, CDR1 is SQVTM, CDR2 ANQGSEA. The ends were cut back, 0 bases at V and 1 base at J, with 12 bases in the middle. The CDR3 region has the DNA TGCAGCGTTGAAGATCCCCGGACGGGGAACACTGAAGCTTTCTTT. Translated, it gives CSVEDPRTGNTEAFF. The full variable domain, in which reference TRBV29-1 and TRBJ1-1 provide the parts outside the CDR3, is SAVISQKPSRDICQRGTSLTIQCQVDSQVTMMFWYRQQPGQSLTLIATANQGSEATYESGFVIDKFPISRPNLTFSTLTVSNMSPEDSSIYLCSVEDPRTGNTEAFFGQGTRLTVV.

In its sample, this clonotype was seen many times. The chain recombines TRBV12-3 or TRBV12-4 with TRBJ2-2; TRBD2 matches at 9 bases. The CDR3 totals 16 residues. The ends lost 5 bases at V and 3 bases at J; junction bases unmatched: 7. CDR3 in DNA: TGTGCCAGCAGTCGGGGACTAGCTGACGACACCGGGGAGCTGTTTTTT. Encoded protein: CASSRGLADDTGELFF.

This clonotype was counted ten times or more. The chain uses TRBV20-1 and TRBJ2-3, with 10 bases fitting TRBD2. After removal of 0 bases from V and 3 bases from J, the junction contained 12 bases not matched to a gene. The germline V gene encodes CDR1 DFQATT and CDR2 SNEGSKA (reference sequence). The CDR3 runs 18 residues. CDR3 DNA: TGCAGTGCTAGAGACAGGACTAGCGGTACTCGCACGACAGATACGCAGTATTTT. Translation: CSARDRTSGTRTTDTQYF.

Concerning this clonotype: It may be a read error: a sequence one base away is much more abundant. The V gene is TRBV12-3 or TRBV12-4, the J gene TRBJ1-2, with TRBD1 matching 9 bases. This CDR3 comprises 14 residues. The V gene end was trimmed by 2 bases and the J gene end by 7 bases; junction bases not matched to a gene: 5. CDR3 residues: CASSLTYRGLGYTF. CDR3 DNA: TGTGCCAGCAGTTTAACCTACAGGGGGCTTGGCTACACCTTC.

Points on this clonotype: A far larger clone lies a single base away; this is likely a read error. The CDR3 carries no conserved terminal phenylalanine or tryptophan, so it likely arises from a read error. The CDR3 protein is CASSTYPGLGNEQFY. The CDR3 DNA is TGTGCCAGCAGTACTTATCCGGGTCTGGGGAATGAGCAGTTCTAC. This rearrangement joins TRBV12-3 or TRBV12-4 to TRBJ2-1; D uncertain. Trimming pared 5 bases from V and 7 bases from J, leaving 18 bases between. The CDR3 spans 15 residues.

This clonotype was counted many times. The V gene is TRBV30, the J gene TRBJ2-2; D is undetermined. The CDR3 is 13 residues long. Germline CDR1 reads GTSNPN; CDR2 reads SVGIG (reference sequence). V was cut by 6 bases and J by 6 bases, with 14 bases left in between. The CDR3 protein is CACTKRIAGELFF. CDR3 DNA: TGTGCCTGCACTAAGCGAATTGCCGGGGAGCTGTTTTTT.

Details on this clonotype: This may be a read error: a much more frequent sequence differs by one nucleotide. Because it lacks the conserved phenylalanine or tryptophan at the end, this CDR3 is likely a read error. CDR3 sequence reads: CASRRQGNDGYTL. CDR3 sequence (DNA): TGTGCCAGCAGACGACAGGGGAACGATGGCTACACCCTC. The J gene is TRBJ1-2, the V gene TRBV2, with 8 bases fitting TRBD1. Germline CDR1 SNHLY, CDR2 FYNNEI. The CDR3 is 13 residues long. V lost 6 bases and J lost 6; bases outside the gene matches: 6.

This clonotype was observed many times. J is TRBJ2-7 and V is TRBV20-1; 9 positions agree with TRBD2. CDR1 and CDR2 from the germline V gene are DFQATT and SNEGSKA (reference sequence). Trimming cost V 5 bases and J 4 bases; bases outside gene matches: 9. This CDR3 is 14 amino acids long. The CDR3 protein is CSAFPGTSLYEQYF. As DNA, the CDR3 is TGCAGTGCTTTCCCTGGGACTAGCTTGTACGAGCAGTACTTC.

For this clonotype: A much larger clone sits a single nucleotide away, making a read error possible. V and J are TRBV5-6 and TRBJ2-1; the D is unclear. Looked up from germline, CDR1 is SGHDT and CDR2 is YYEEEE. This CDR3 is 12 amino acids long. V was clipped by 2 bases and J by 8 bases, with 8 bases between them. The CDR3 bases are TGTGCCAGCAGCTTCACCGTCTATGAGCAGTTCTTC. This codes for CASSFTVYEQFF.

This clonotype was seen at least ten times. The J gene is TRBJ2-1, the V gene TRBV11-2; no firm D call. Trimming stripped 5 bases from V and 4 bases from J, with 9 bases between. The CDR3 runs 13 residues. CDR1 is SGHAT and CDR2 is FQNNGV in the germline V gene. CDR3 coding DNA: TGTGCCAGCAGCCCCGTGCCGTACAATGAGCAGTTCTTC. It encodes CASSPVPYNEQFF.

V gene TRBV20-1 combines with J gene TRBJ2-7; TRBD1 matches 9 bases. The V gene's germline CDR1 is DFQATT and CDR2 SNEGSKA (reference sequence). The CDR3 has 14 residues. With V trimmed by 3 bases and J by 6 bases, 9 bases remained unmatched. The CDR3 region has the DNA TGCAGTGCTAGGGACCGGGACAGGGTAAGCGAGCAGTACTTC. Translation gives CSARDRDRVSEQYF.

The chain combines TRBV29-1 with TRBJ2-7; the match to TRBD2 covers 7 bases. This CDR3 contains 14 residues. The V and J ends lost 4 bases and 0 bases, in that order; junction bases with no gene match: 6. CDR1 SQVTM and CDR2 ANQGSEA come from the germline V gene. The CDR3 DNA reads as TGCAGCGTTGTGAAGCTAGCGGACTCCTACGAGCAGTACTTC. It codes for CSVVKLADSYEQYF.

The chain carries TRBV3-1 and TRBJ2-3; D is uncertain. The CDR3 contains 11 residues. CDR1 is LGHDT and CDR2 is YNNKEL in the germline V gene (reference sequence). Trimming took 3 bases from V and 6 from J, leaving 4 bases between them. In DNA form, the CDR3 reads TGTGCCAGCAGCCAGTCCGATACGCAGTATTTT. Its translation: CASSQSDTQYF.